Sequencing of this TCR beta chain was carried out in a study of T cell changes during pregnancy in multiple sclerosis. The protocol was immunoSEQ multiplex PCR, while the TCRdb copy is restricted to in-frame clones and leaves out a portion. The sample includes more than 50,000 clones, 90% seen only once; the top ten take 2.5% to 3.5%. V lost 6 bases, J lost 9 bases, and 15 bases lay in between. Germline CDR1 reads MNHNS; CDR2 reads SASEGT. This CDR3 is 13 amino acids long. The material was peripheral blood, obtained in the first trimester of pregnancy. This TCR was sampled from a female donor in good health, enrolled as a control in a pregnancy study. The rearrangement joins TRBV6-1 to TRBJ2-1; D not resolved. The CDR3 spells CASRYISQVEQFF. The CDR3 nucleotides read TGTGCCAGCAGGTATATTAGTCAGGTTGAGCAGTTCTTC.